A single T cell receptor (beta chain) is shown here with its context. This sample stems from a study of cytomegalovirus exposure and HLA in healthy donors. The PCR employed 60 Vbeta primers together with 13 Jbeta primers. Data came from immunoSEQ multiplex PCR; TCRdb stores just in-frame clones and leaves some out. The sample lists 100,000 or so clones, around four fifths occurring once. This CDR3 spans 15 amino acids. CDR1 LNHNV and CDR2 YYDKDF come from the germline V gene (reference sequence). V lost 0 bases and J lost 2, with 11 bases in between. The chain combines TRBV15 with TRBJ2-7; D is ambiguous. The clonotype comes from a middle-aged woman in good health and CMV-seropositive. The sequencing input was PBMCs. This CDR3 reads CATSREAQGAYEQYF. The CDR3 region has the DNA TGTGCCACCAGCAGAGAGGCCCAAGGAGCCTACGAGCAGTACTTC.